The 25 T cell receptor beta chains below come from one sample, sequenced in a study of cytomegalovirus exposure and HLA in healthy donors. Sequencing used immunoSEQ multiplex PCR; TCRdb keeps in-frame clones, though not all of them. The sample shows some 240,000 clones, around four fifths of them seen only once. Specimen: PBMCs. These receptors all stem from a woman aged 18-30 years in good health and CMV-seronegative.

This chain joins TRBV6-1 and TRBJ2-1, with 12 bases matching TRBD2. Germline CDR1 and CDR2: MNHNS and SASEGT. The CDR3 covers 15 residues. V gave up 3 bases and J gave up 7 bases; unmatched junction bases: 4. CDR3 DNA sequence: TGTGCCAGCAGTGAGGAACTAGCGGGAGGTAATGAGCAGTTCTTC. This encodes CASSEELAGGNEQFF.

This clone was seen many times. The chain carries TRBV2 and TRBJ2-5; 10 bases line up with TRBD2. Looked up from germline, CDR1 is SNHLY and CDR2 is FYNNEI. This CDR3 has 15 amino acids. Trimming cost V 6 bases and J 4 bases; bases outside gene matches: 8. The CDR3 region is CASSQSSGRGETQYF. The CDR3 DNA follows: TGTGCCAGCAGCCAGTCTAGCGGGAGAGGAGAGACCCAGTACTTC.

This clone came up a few times. The same CDR3 is also encoded by other DNA sequences in this sample. V is TRBV2 and J is TRBJ2-2; D is uncertain. Trimming pared 2 bases from V and 6 bases from J, leaving 4 bases between. The CDR3 sequence is 12 residues long. Germline values: CDR1 SNHLY, CDR2 FYNNEI. CDR3 residues: CASSELAGELFF. In nucleotides, the CDR3 is TGTGCCAGCAGTGAACTGGCCGGGGAGCTGTTTTTT.

This clone was counted only a few times. The chain links TRBV10-2 to TRBJ2-7; possibly TRBD2 for D (5 bases). In germline, CDR1 is WSHSY, CDR2 SAAADI. The CDR3 spans 14 residues. V lost 4 bases, J lost 0 bases, and 10 bases lay in between. CDR3 in amino acids: CASSGLRDSYEQYF. CDR3 in DNA: TGCGCCAGCAGTGGGTTGAGGGACTCCTACGAGCAGTACTTC.

V usage is TRBV5-6 and J usage is TRBJ1-5; D unclear. Trimming left V 6 bases short and J 3 bases short, with 16 bases between. Germline CDR1 and CDR2: SGHDT and YYEEEE. The CDR3 extends over 15 amino acids. The CDR3 sequence is CASTSWGPNNQPQHF. CDR3 bases: TGTGCCAGCACCTCTTGGGGTCCGAACAATCAGCCCCAGCATTTT.

The sample holds a few counts of this clone. V gene TRBV7-3 combines with J gene TRBJ1-2; no definite D call. The V gene lost 3 bases and the J gene lost 4 bases, with 12 bases spanning the gap. In germline, CDR1 is SGHTA, CDR2 FQGTGA. The CDR3 has 14 residues. CDR3 in DNA: TGTGCCAGCAGCTTCGACCCTGGGAGCTATGGCTACACCTTC. As protein: CASSFDPGSYGYTF.

The J gene is TRBJ2-5, the V gene TRBV27, with 14 bases lining up with TRBD2. V lost 3 bases and J lost 5; bases outside the gene matches: 11. The CDR3 contains 18 residues. Germline assignment: CDR1 MNHEY and CDR2 SMNVEV (reference sequence). CDR3 in amino acids: CASSLYPGLAGGQETQYF. CDR3 DNA: TGTGCCAGCAGTTTGTACCCCGGACTAGCGGGGGGTCAGGAGACCCAGTACTTC.

The CDR3, as DNA: TGTGCCAGCAGCCATATGGGGAGGGGGAGCTCCTACAATGAGCAGTTCTTC. It codes for CASSHMGRGSSYNEQFF. The chain couples TRBV14 to TRBJ2-1, with a tentative D call TRBD2 (7 bases). V dropped 3 bases and J dropped 0 bases, with 15 bases sitting between them. Germline V gene data show CDR1 as SGHDN and CDR2 as FVKESK. This CDR3 region has 17 residues.

The rearrangement joins TRBV18 to TRBJ1-2, with D unclear. Germline V CDR1 and CDR2: KGHSH, LQKENI. Trimming left V 2 bases short and J 9 bases short, with 10 bases between. This CDR3 is 12 amino acids long. The CDR3 DNA reads as TGTGCCAGCTCACCAGAGTCGGTTAGCTACACCTTC. Translating gives CASSPESVSYTF. Combining the CDR3 with reference TRBV18 and TRBJ1-2 gives the whole variable domain NAGVMQNPRHLVRRRGQEARLRCSPMKGHSHVYWYRQLPEEGLKFMVYLQKENIIDESGMPKERFSAEFPKEGPSILRIQQVVRGDSAAYFCASSPESVSYTFGSGTRLTVV.

The V and J genes are TRBV25-1 and TRBJ2-6; D ambiguous. The germline CDR1 and CDR2 sequences are MGHDK and SYGVNS. The CDR3 runs to 12 residues. V lost 10 bases, J lost 0 bases, and 4 bases lay in between. CDR3 sequence reads: CATYSGANVLTF. The CDR3 coding sequence is TGTGCCACCTACTCTGGGGCCAACGTCCTGACTTTC.

A word on this clone: One junction end disagrees with the germline gene, perhaps due to a read error. V and J are TRBV5-1 and TRBJ1-1, with D possibly matching TRBD1 (6 bases). The CDR3 runs to 12 residues. Per germline, CDR1 SGHRS and CDR2 YFSETQ. Written as DNA, the CDR3 is TGCGCCAGCAGCTTGCTGGGGGCTGAGGCTTTCTTT. It is translated as CASSLLGAEAFF.

This clone was observed a single time. The chain is built from TRBV6-4 and TRBJ2-1; D tentatively reads TRBD1 or TRBD2 (5 bases each). Germline V CDR1 and CDR2: MRHNA, SNTAGT. Trimming took 4 bases from V and 5 from J, leaving 15 bases between them. The CDR3 runs to 15 residues. CDR3 in DNA: TGTGCCAGCAGTGGGAGTGGGGGTACAAACAATGAGCAGTTCTTC. Protein product: CASSGSGGTNNEQFF.

This chain uses TRBV7-2 with TRBJ2-7, with TRBD1 matching 9 bases. This CDR3 is built from 15 residues. The junction had 7 bases not matched to a gene; V was cut back by 5 bases and J by 2 bases. Looked up from germline, CDR1 is SGHTA and CDR2 is FQGNSA. The CDR3 is CASSQRTGVTYEQYF. In nucleotides, the CDR3 is TGTGCCAGCAGCCAACGGACAGGGGTGACCTACGAGCAGTACTTC.

The chain employs TRBV6-1 and TRBJ1-2, with unresolved D. Germline lookup yields CDR1 MNHNS and CDR2 SASEGT. Trimming removed 1 base at V and 8 bases at J, with 17 bases between. The CDR3 has 15 residues. CDR3 in amino acids: CASSEVALGSYGYTF. CDR3 DNA sequence: TGTGCCAGCAGTGAAGTGGCCTTGGGTTCCTACGGCTACACCTTC.

The V gene is TRBV4-2, the J gene TRBJ2-3; 8 bases match TRBD2. J gave up 3 bases and V 4 bases, and 9 bases lay outside the gene matches. Germline CDR1 LGHNA, CDR2 YNFKEQ. The CDR3 sequence is 16 residues long. The CDR3 DNA reads as TGTGCCAGCAGCCGCCCTACGAAGCGGGAGACAGATACGCAGTATTTT. Translation gives CASSRPTKRETDTQYF.

Only one count was recorded for this clone. This chain uses TRBV29-1 with TRBJ1-4; no firm D call. The CDR3 is 14 residues long. The V end was cut by 4 bases, the J end by 4 bases, with 13 bases between. Germline CDR1 SQVTM, CDR2 ANQGSEA. CDR3 in amino acids: CSVAKGWDNEKLFF. CDR3 DNA: TGCAGCGTTGCTAAGGGATGGGATAATGAAAAACTGTTTTTT.

The rearrangement joins TRBV25-1 to TRBJ2-5; possible D gene TRBD2, 6 bases. V was trimmed by 1 base and J by 2 bases, leaving 11 bases between them. The CDR3 consists of 15 residues. The germline V gene encodes CDR1 MGHDK and CDR2 SYGVNS. The CDR3 DNA reads as TGTGCCAGCAGTGAATGGGGCGGGACTCAAGAGACCCAGTACTTC. Translation gives CASSEWGGTQETQYF.

Comments on this clone: In the same sample, other DNA sequences code for this CDR3. The gene calls are TRBV27 and TRBJ1-1, with 7 bases matching TRBD1. The CDR3 sequence is 15 residues long. The germline V gene encodes CDR1 MNHEY and CDR2 SMNVEV (reference sequence). After removal of 6 bases from V and 3 bases from J, the junction contained 10 bases not matched to a gene. This chain's CDR3 is CASSPETGRDTEAFF. CDR3 nucleotides: TGTGCCAGCAGCCCCGAGACAGGGAGGGACACTGAAGCTTTCTTT.

The chain uses TRBV5-1 and TRBJ2-2, with 7 positions matching TRBD1. V dropped 5 bases and J dropped 2; count of bases not matched to a gene: 6. From germline, CDR1 is SGHRS and CDR2 YFSETQ. The CDR3 is 15 amino acids. CDR3 bases: TGCGCCAGCAGGTTGACAGGGTTAAACACCGGGGAGCTGTTTTTT. This sequence encodes CASRLTGLNTGELFF.

The chain couples TRBV7-3 to TRBJ1-1; possible D gene TRBD1, 5 bases. Germline V gene lookup returns CDR1 SGHTA and CDR2 FQGTGA. The CDR3 is made up of 13 amino acids. Trimming removed 4 bases at V and 4 bases at J, with 10 bases between. In nucleotides, the CDR3 is TGTGCCAGCAGCTGGGGGGATGGCACTGAAGCTTTCTTT. It codes for CASSWGDGTEAFF.

The chain is built from TRBV9 and TRBJ1-4; D gene ambiguous. The CDR3 loop spans 15 amino acids. Germline assignment: CDR1 SGDLS and CDR2 YYNGEE. The germline V and J ends were trimmed by 0 bases and 6 bases, with 12 bases remaining between them. Here the CDR3 reads CASSVEAELHEKLFF. The DNA of the CDR3 is TGTGCCAGCAGCGTAGAGGCGGAACTTCATGAAAAACTGTTTTTT.

The genes are TRBV15 and TRBJ2-3, with 9 bases aligning to TRBD2. The CDR3 spans 15 residues. Germline lookup yields CDR1 LNHNV and CDR2 YYDKDF (reference sequence). Unmatched junction bases numbered 8, after V lost 6 bases and J lost 4 bases. CDR3 nucleotides: TGTGCCACCAGACCAGCGGGAGGTTCCTCAGATACGCAGTATTTT. It encodes CATRPAGGSSDTQYF. The entire variable domain, with the rest obtained from reference TRBV15 and TRBJ2-3, is as follows: DAMVIQNPRYQVTQFGKPVTLSCSQTLNHNVMYWYQQKSSQAPKLLFHYYDKDFNNEADTPDNFQSRRPNTSFCFLDIRSPGLGDTAMYLCATRPAGGSSDTQYFGPGTRLTVL.

This clone was counted only a few times. The identical CDR3 is also encoded by other nucleotide sequences in the sample. The genes are TRBV5-1 and TRBJ1-2; D unclear. Germline V gene data show CDR1 as SGHRS and CDR2 as YFSETQ. V dropped 0 bases and J dropped 2 bases, with 5 bases sitting between them. This CDR3 has 13 amino acids. The CDR3 DNA follows: TGCGCCAGCAGCTTGGGCACAAACTATGGCTACACCTTC. This translates into CASSLGTNYGYTF.

The chain couples TRBV5-1 to TRBJ2-5, with TRBD2 as a possible D gene (8 bases). Germline CDR1 and CDR2: SGHRS and YFSETQ. This CDR3 has 14 residues. V lost 4 bases, J lost 3 bases, and 13 bases lay in between. CDR3 in DNA: TGCGCCAGCAGCCGGGAGGGGACAGAAGAGACCCAGTACTTC. It encodes CASSREGTEETQYF.

The V gene is TRBV9, the J gene TRBJ2-3, with D hard to call. This CDR3 is 12 amino acids long. Germline-derived CDR1 and CDR2 are SGDLS and YYNGEE. Between the trimmed V and J ends, which lost 2 bases and 2 bases, there was a span of 3 bases. In nucleotides, the CDR3 is TGTGCCAGCAGCGTTAACACAGATACGCAGTATTTT. It codes for CASSVNTDTQYF. The variable domain in full, with the rest retrieved from reference TRBV9 and TRBJ2-3, is DSGVTQTPKHLITATGQRVTLRCSPRSGDLSVYWYQQSLDQGLQFLIQYYNGEERAKGNILERFSAQQFPDLHSELNLSSLELGDSALYFCASSVNTDTQYFGPGTRLTVL.